This is a list of T cell receptor beta chains from one sample in a study of technical replicates of blood from several donors. Repertoires were generated with immunoSEQ multiplex PCR, while TCRdb's copy carries only in-frame clones and drops some. The table includes about 75,000 clones, around 92% detected once. The sequenced material came from T cells isolated from PBMCs. These receptors were taken from a human donor in good health. Some clones in this sample may be carry-over from other donors' samples. CDR3s include the opening cysteine and the closing phenylalanine or tryptophan. The order of the fields is J gene, clone size, V gene, D gene, CDR3 DNA, CDR3 protein. D genes are given only for firm matches. Clone size is given for some rows only: seen once, a few or many times, or a class if the clone is expanded.

>TRBJ2-7|-|TRBV10-3|-
TGTGCCATCAACGCGTCTCCAGGGGAGGAGCAGTACTTC
CAINASPGEEQYF
>TRBJ1-2|-|TRBV29-1|-
TGCAGCGTGCTCGGGGTGGATGGCTACACCTTC
CSVLGVDGYTF
>TRBJ2-7|once|TRBV6-1|TRBD2
TGTGCCAGCAGTGAGACCCCTTCTACTAGCGGGAGCTCCTACGGGCAGTACTTC
CASSETPSTSGSSYGQYF
>TRBJ1-2|-|TRBV10-3|-
TGTGCCATCAGTGAGGGACGGAGGGGTAACTATGGCTACACCTTC
CAISEGRRGNYGYTF
>TRBJ2-2|-|TRBV28|-
TGTGCCAGCAGTCCACAAGTCCAGGGGAGAGGCACCGGGGAGCTGTTTTTT
CASSPQVQGRGTGELFF
>TRBJ2-5|-|TRBV10-1|TRBD1
TGCGCCAGCAGTGAAGGGACAGGGGGAAGACAAGAGACCCAGTACTTC
CASSEGTGGRQETQYF
>TRBJ1-3|-|TRBV19|-
TGTGCCAGTAGTCAAGGCAAGGGGGTTCCCCCTGGAAACACCATATATTTT
CASSQGKGVPPGNTIYF
>TRBJ2-2|-|TRBV7-8|TRBD2
TGTGCCAGCAGCCCATTAGCGGGGGCGAACACCGGGGAGCTGTTTTTT
CASSPLAGANTGELFF
>TRBJ2-6|-|TRBV4-1|TRBD1
TGCGCCAGCAGCCAAGCCGGGGACAGGGGGTACGGGGCCAACGTCCTGACTTTC
CASSQAGDRGYGANVLTF
>TRBJ2-1|-|TRBV18|-
TGTGCCAGCTCACCACCAGGAGGGAATGAGCAGTTCTTC
CASSPPGGNEQFF
>TRBJ2-7|-|TRBV6-1|TRBD1
TGTGCCAGCAGGAGGACAGGGGGCCACGAGCAGTACTTC
CASRRTGGHEQYF
>TRBJ1-2|-|TRBV4-1|-
TGCGCCAGCAGCCAAGATATGAGGACTACCTATGGCTACACCTTC
CASSQDMRTTYGYTF
>TRBJ1-4|-|TRBV15|TRBD1
TGTGCCACCAGCGAAGAAGACAGGGCTGCTGGTGAAAAACTGTTTTTT
CATSEEDRAAGEKLFF
>TRBJ1-1|-|TRBV28|-
TGTGCCAGCACCCAACAGGGAACTGAAGCTTTCTTT
CASTQQGTEAFF
>TRBJ2-5|-|TRBV5-1|TRBD1
TGCGCCAGCAGCGTACCGGGACAGGGTTATGAGACCCAGTACTTC
CASSVPGQGYETQYF
>TRBJ1-2|-|TRBV27|-
TGTGCCAGCAGCCTTAGGGCCGGGGGTGATCTCCCGTATGGCTACACCTTC
CASSLRAGGDLPYGYTF
>TRBJ1-1|once|TRBV12-5|TRBD1
TGTGCTAGTGGTTTGACCTACCAGGGGGCCGACACTGAAGCTTTCTTT
CASGLTYQGADTEAFF
>TRBJ2-1|-|TRBV7-6|TRBD2
TGTGCCAGCAGCTTGGTTAGCGGGAGTTTTAATGAGCAGTTCTTC
CASSLVSGSFNEQFF
>TRBJ1-4|-|TRBV5-1|-
TGCGCCAGCTGCTGGGGTCGGACAAGAAATGAAAAACTGTTTTTT
CASCWGRTRNEKLFF
>TRBJ2-7|-|TRBV10-2|TRBD2
TGCGCCAGCATAGGCGGGAGAGAGCAGTACTTC
CASIGGREQYF
>TRBJ2-7|few|TRBV25-1|TRBD1
TGTGCCAGCAGTGACCCCAGCCAGGGGGAATACGAGCAGTACTTC
CASSDPSQGEYEQYF
>TRBJ1-4|-|TRBV5-6|-
TGTGCCAGCAACGAGCTATTTAATGAAAAACTGTTTTTT
CASNELFNEKLFF
>TRBJ1-6|once|TRBV4-1|-
TGCGCCAGCAGCCAAGGGGACTCCCGAAATTCACCCCTCCACTTT
CASSQGDSRNSPLHF
>TRBJ2-1|-|TRBV10-3|TRBD1
TGTGCCATCAGCGGACAGGGGCTGAACTCCTACAATGAGCAGTTCTTC
CAISGQGLNSYNEQFF
>TRBJ1-1|-|TRBV9|-
TGTGCCAGCGGCCCCAGGGGAGCTTTCTTT
CASGPRGAFF
>TRBJ2-1|-|TRBV7-2|-
TGTGCCAGCAGCGAGAATCGGAGGGCTGGCTACAATGAGCAGTTCTTC
CASSENRRAGYNEQFF
>TRBJ2-7|-|TRBV4-2|-
TGTGCCAGCAGCCAAGGGACTTACTACGAGCAGTACTTC
CASSQGTYYEQYF
>TRBJ2-7|-|TRBV30|TRBD2
TGTGCCTGGACTAGCGGTTCCTACGAGCAGTACTTC
CAWTSGSYEQYF
>TRBJ1-5|-|TRBV6-6|TRBD1
TGTGCCAGCAGTTCGCCACAGGGGGCTTTTCAGCCCCAGCATTTT
CASSSPQGAFQPQHF